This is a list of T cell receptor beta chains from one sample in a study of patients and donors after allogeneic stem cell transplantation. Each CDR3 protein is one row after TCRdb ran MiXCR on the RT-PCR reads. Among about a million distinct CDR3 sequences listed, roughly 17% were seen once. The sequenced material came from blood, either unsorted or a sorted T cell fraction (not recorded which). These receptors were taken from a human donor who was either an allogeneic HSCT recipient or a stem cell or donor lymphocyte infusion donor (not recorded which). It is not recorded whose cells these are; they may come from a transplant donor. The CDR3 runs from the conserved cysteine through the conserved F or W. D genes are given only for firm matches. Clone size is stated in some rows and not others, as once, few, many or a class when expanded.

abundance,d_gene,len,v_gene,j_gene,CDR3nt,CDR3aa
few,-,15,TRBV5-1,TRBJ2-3,TGCGCCAGCAGCTACCGGGACGCGGGCACGGATACGCAGTATTTT,CASSYRDAGTDTQYF
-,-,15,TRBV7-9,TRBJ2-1,TGTGCCAGCCGTCTGGGCTCCAGCTCCTACAATGAGCAGTTCTTC,CASRLGSSSYNEQFF
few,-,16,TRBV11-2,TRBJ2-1,TGTGCCAGCAGGAAAGGCTTAGTTTCCGCCTACAATGAGCAGTTCTTC,CASRKGLVSAYNEQFF
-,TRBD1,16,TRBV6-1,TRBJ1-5,TGTGCCAGCAGTCCCCGGACAGGGTTAAGCAATCAGCCCCAGCATTTT,CASSPRTGLSNQPQHF
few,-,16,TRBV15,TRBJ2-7,TGTGCCACCAGCAGAGAAAGGACCTCTTCCTCCTACGAGCAGTACTTC,CATSRERTSSSYEQYF
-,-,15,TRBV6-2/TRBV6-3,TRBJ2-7,TGTGCCAGCGCCGACAGGAATGGCATCTCCTACGAGCAGTACTTC,CASADRNGISYEQYF
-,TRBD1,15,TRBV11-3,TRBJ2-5,TGTGCCAGCAGCTTAGACCAGGGGGCTCGGGAGACCCAGTACTTC,CASSLDQGARETQYF
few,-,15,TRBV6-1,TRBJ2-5,TGTGCCAGCAGCTCAGGGGAGCGGGTTACGAAGACCCAGTACTTC,CASSSGERVTKTQYF
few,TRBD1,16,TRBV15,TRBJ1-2,TGTGCCACCAGCAGAGATAATAGGGGGGACAGGTATGGCTACACCTTC,CATSRDNRGDRYGYTF
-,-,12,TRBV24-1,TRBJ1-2,TGTGCCACCAGTGACCCCCCCGGGGCCTACACCTTC,CATSDPPGAYTF
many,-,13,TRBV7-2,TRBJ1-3,TGTGCCAGCAGCTTAGGGACAGGAAACACCATATATTTT,CASSLGTGNTIYF
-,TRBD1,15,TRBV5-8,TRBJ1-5,TGTGCCAGCAGCTTAGGTAGGGGGCTCCAGCAGCCCCAGCATTTT,CASSLGRGLQQPQHF
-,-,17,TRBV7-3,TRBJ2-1,TGTGCCAGCAGCTCACGGGGTGGAGTAGCAATTAGTAATGAGCAGTTCTTC,CASSSRGGVAISNEQFF
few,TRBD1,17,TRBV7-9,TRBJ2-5,TGTGCCAGCAGCTTAGGGGACCGGGACAGGAGAAAAGAGACCCAGTACTTC,CASSLGDRDRRKETQYF
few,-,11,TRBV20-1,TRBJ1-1,TGCAGTGCTAAACCGGAGACTGAAGCTTTCTTT,CSAKPETEAFF
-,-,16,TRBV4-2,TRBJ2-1,TGTGCCAGCAGCAATCGGGACGGGGGTTCTAACAATGAGCAGTTCTTC,CASSNRDGGSNNEQFF
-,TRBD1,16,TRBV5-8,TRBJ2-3,TGTGCCAGCAGCTTTGGCAGGGGGCTCCGGCAGGATACGCAGTATTTT,CASSFGRGLRQDTQYF
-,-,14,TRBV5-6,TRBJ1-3,TGTGCCAGCAGCTTGTCTGGACAGGGAAACACCATATATTTT,CASSLSGQGNTIYF
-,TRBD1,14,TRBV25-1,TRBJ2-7,TGTGCCAGCAGTGCACAGGGGAGCTCCTACGAGCAGTACTTC,CASSAQGSSYEQYF
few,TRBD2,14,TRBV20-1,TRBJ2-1,TGCAGTGCTAGAGATCGAAGGACTAGTACTGAGCAGTTCTTC,CSARDRRTSTEQFF
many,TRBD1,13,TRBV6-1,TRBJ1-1,TGCGCCAGCAGCCCCGACAGGGTCACTGAAGCTTTCTTT,CASSPDRVTEAFF
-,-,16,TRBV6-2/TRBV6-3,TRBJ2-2,TGTGCCAGCAGTTACCTTAGCGGCACGAACACCGGGGAGCTGTTTTTT,CASSYLSGTNTGELFF
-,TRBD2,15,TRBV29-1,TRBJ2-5,TGCAGCGTTGAAGGGGGGACTAGCGTTCAAGAGACCCAGTACTTC,CSVEGGTSVQETQYF
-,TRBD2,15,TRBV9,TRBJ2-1,TGTGCCAGCAGCGTAGCTAGCGGCGGGAGAGATGAGCAGTTCTTC,CASSVASGGRDEQFF
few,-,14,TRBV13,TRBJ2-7,TGTGCCAGCAGCCCTCAAAGGGTCCTCTACGAGCAGTACTTC,CASSPQRVLYEQYF
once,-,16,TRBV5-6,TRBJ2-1,TGTGCCAGCAGCCCCCAGGGGCGTGGGGGAAGAAATGAGCAGTTCTTC,CASSPQGRGGRNEQFF
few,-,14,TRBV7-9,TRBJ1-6,TGTGCCAGCAGCTTTGGGGGAGATAGGTCACCCCTCCACTTT,CASSFGGDRSPLHF
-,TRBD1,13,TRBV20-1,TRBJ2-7,TGCAGTGCCTCGACTGACAGGGGGTACGAGCAGTACTTC,CSASTDRGYEQYF
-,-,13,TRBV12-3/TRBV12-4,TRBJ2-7,TGTGCCAGCGTCCAGGCCGGGACGTACGAGCAGTACTTC,CASVQAGTYEQYF
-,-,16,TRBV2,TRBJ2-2,TGTGCCAGCAACCTCCGCGGTGGGGCCAACACCGGGGAGCTGTTTTTT,CASNLRGGANTGELFF
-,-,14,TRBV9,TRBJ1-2,TGTGCCAGCAGCGTAGAAGGGGAAGGCTATGGCTACACCTTC,CASSVEGEGYGYTF